This TCR beta chain was sequenced during a study of cytomegalovirus exposure and HLA in healthy donors. Whole-study results and caveats: Reported performance of the classifier showed diagnosis of cytomegalovirus status with high specificity and sensitivity.

The PCR had 60 Vbeta and 13 Jbeta primers. TCRdb's table, derived via immunoSEQ multiplex PCR, lists solely in-frame clones and lacks some. The sample yields some 180,000 clones, around 76% seen once. Points on this clone: No antigen is known for it.

Germline assignment: CDR1 MDHEN and CDR2 SYDVKM. The CDR3 contains 15 residues. Trimming removed 3 bases at V and 3 bases at J, with 12 bases between. The genes are TRBV28 and TRBJ1-5; the D gene is possibly TRBD1 (5 bases). The specimen sequenced was PBMCs. This sequence was found in a man aged 25-40 years in good health and CMV-seronegative. The CDR3 sequence is CASSFRQGNNQPQHF. The CDR3 nucleotides are TGTGCCAGCAGTTTTAGGCAGGGCAACAATCAGCCCCAGCATTTT.